The next 12 T cell receptor beta chains were all read from a single sample in a study of T-cell memory formation after mild COVID-19. MiXCR, run by TCRdb on the 5' RACE reads, gives a single entry per CDR3 protein. This sample has about 470,000 distinct CDR3 sequences; 15% to 20% occur once, and the top ten carry more than 9%. Sample: PBMCs or a T cell subset sorted from them (not recorded which). The receptors originated from an adult woman who had mild COVID-19 (a few samples of this study predate the infection). Cell type and time point are not known.

CDR3 DNA: TGCGCCAGCAGCCTCGCTCTCCGGGACCTCCGACGAAGCACAGATACGCAGTATTTT. It yields the protein CASSLALRDLRRSTDTQYF. The V call is TRBV4-1, the J call TRBJ2-3; the D gene could be TRBD1 or TRBD2 (5 bases each). CDR3 length: 19 amino acids. The germline V gene encodes CDR1 MGHRA and CDR2 YSYEKL. V shed 4 bases and J shed 0 bases, with 23 bases lying between them.

The gene calls are TRBV7-2 and TRBJ2-3; 8 bases align to TRBD2. The junction had 9 bases not matched to a gene; V was cut back by 6 bases and J by 1 base. This CDR3 spans 16 amino acids. Germline CDR1 is SGHTA and CDR2 is FQGNSA. The CDR3 reads CASRLTGTRGTDTQYF. The CDR3 DNA is TGTGCCAGCAGATTAACCGGGACTAGGGGCACAGATACGCAGTATTTT.

The J gene is TRBJ2-1, the V gene TRBV20-1; 10 bases map to TRBD2. The junction had 6 bases not matched to a gene; V was cut back by 3 bases and J by 4 bases. Germline lookup yields CDR1 DFQATT and CDR2 SNEGSKA (reference sequence). The CDR3 length is 15 residues. This CDR3 is CSASPQRGGYNEQFF. The CDR3 nucleotides read TGCAGTGCTAGCCCCCAGCGGGGGGGTTACAATGAGCAGTTCTTC.

The J gene is TRBJ2-5, the V gene TRBV29-1, with a possible D match to TRBD1 (6 bases). The CDR3 totals 11 residues. Germline V gene lookup returns CDR1 SQVTM and CDR2 ANQGSEA. V gave up 7 bases and J gave up 7 bases, with 13 bases separating them. CDR3: CSAQGVGTQYF. CDR3 DNA: TGCAGCGCACAGGGTGTCGGGACCCAGTACTTC.

The chain employs TRBV20-1 and TRBJ1-4; 9 nucleotides align to TRBD1. Germline loops: CDR1 DFQATT, CDR2 SNEGSKA (reference sequence). The CDR3 covers 18 residues. Trimming at V came to 3 bases and at J to 0 bases, leaving 11 bases not matched to a gene. CDR3 residues: CSASPGQGVISTNEKLFF. The CDR3 bases are TGCAGTGCTAGCCCGGGACAGGGAGTTATTTCAACTAATGAAAAACTGTTTTTT.

The chain employs TRBV7-2 and TRBJ1-3; a possible D gene is TRBD1 (6 bases). V gave up 5 bases and J gave up 0 bases, with 17 bases separating them. CDR1 is SGHTA and CDR2 is FQGNSA in the germline V gene. This CDR3 is built from 17 residues. In DNA, the CDR3 is TGTGCCAGCAGCGATCCAGGGGTCCGAAGCTCTGGAAACACCATATATTTT. Its translation: CASSDPGVRSSGNTIYF.

This clonotype was seen a handful of times. The chain has TRBV29-1 and TRBJ2-5; TRBD2 agrees at 7 bases. The CDR3 runs 14 residues. Per germline, CDR1 SQVTM and CDR2 ANQGSEA. J gave up 4 bases and V 2 bases, and 7 bases lay outside the gene matches. CDR3 sequence: CSVERGSSGETQYF. CDR3 sequence (DNA): TGCAGCGTTGAAAGAGGGTCTAGCGGAGAGACCCAGTACTTC.

This clonotype showed up just a few times. The rearrangement joins TRBV6-5 to TRBJ1-2; D possibly corresponds to TRBD1 (5 bases). Trimming left V 8 bases short and J 1 base short, with 8 bases between. The CDR3 runs 12 residues. The germline gives CDR1 MNHEY, CDR2 SVGAGI. The CDR3 DNA sequence: TGTGCCAGCGGGGGGATTAACTATGGCTACACCTTC. Its translation: CASGGINYGYTF.

This rearrangement joins TRBV2 to TRBJ2-2; no clear D gene. Trimming removed 3 bases from V and 0 bases from J, with 5 bases in between. CDR1 is SNHLY and CDR2 is FYNNEI in the germline V gene. There are 14 residues in the CDR3. The CDR3 loop reads CASSDVTNTGELFF. The CDR3 coding sequence is TGTGCCAGCAGTGATGTCACGAACACCGGGGAGCTGTTTTTT.

The chain couples TRBV5-1 to TRBJ2-7; 9 nucleotides agree with TRBD1. Germline CDR1 SGHRS, CDR2 YFSETQ. The CDR3 is 16 residues long. The junction had 13 bases not matched to a gene; V was cut back by 4 bases and J by 5 bases. The CDR3 loop reads CASSHPRDREGNEQYF. CDR3 in DNA: TGCGCCAGCAGCCATCCCCGGGACAGGGAGGGGAACGAGCAGTACTTC. The whole variable domain, filled in from reference TRBV5-1 and TRBJ2-7, reads KAGVTQTPRYLIKTRGQQVTLSCSPISGHRSVSWYQQTPGQGLQFLFEYFSETQRNKGNFPGRFSGRQFSNSRSEMNVSTLELGDSALYLCASSHPRDREGNEQYFGPGTRLTVT.

This clonotype was found a few times. The chain couples TRBV7-9 to TRBJ1-2, with no clear D. Germline-derived CDR1 and CDR2 are SEHNR and FQNEAQ (reference sequence). CDR3 length: 16 residues. Deletions cut 1 base from V and 0 bases from J, with 12 bases between. CDR3 region: CASSLVLVTTNYGYTF. CDR3 sequence (DNA): TGTGCCAGCAGCTTAGTACTGGTCACTACTAACTATGGCTACACCTTC.

The V and J genes are TRBV20-1 and TRBJ2-3; 11 positions match TRBD2. Losses at the gene ends were 7 bases for V and 2 bases for J; bases not matched to a gene: 14. Germline V gene lookup returns CDR1 DFQATT and CDR2 SNEGSKA (reference sequence). The CDR3 contains 17 residues. The CDR3 DNA reads as TGCAGTGTAAAGGAGACTAGCGGGGTTTCGGTCACAGATACGCAGTATTTT. Its protein product is CSVKETSGVSVTDTQYF.